These 14 T cell receptor beta chains share one sample of origin, sequenced in a study of cytomegalovirus exposure and HLA in healthy donors. Clones were sequenced by immunoSEQ multiplex PCR, and TCRdb holds only the in-frame ones, with some missing. In the table there are roughly 110,000 clones, 88% of which are singletons. The sequenced material came from PBMCs. These receptors all come from a woman aged 18-29 years in good health and CMV-seropositive.

The chain combines TRBV10-1 with TRBJ1-1; 7 bases match TRBD1. Germline loops: CDR1 WNHNN, CDR2 SYGVQD (reference sequence). Trimming at V came to 3 bases and at J to 6 bases, leaving 4 bases not matched to a gene. The CDR3 has 13 amino acids. The CDR3 here is CASSDRGDAEAFF. As DNA, the CDR3 is TGCGCCAGCAGTGACAGGGGGGATGCTGAAGCTTTCTTT.

As to this clone: A junction boundary mismatches the germline segment, possibly from a read error. The V call is TRBV11-3, the J call TRBJ2-1; D perhaps matches TRBD2 (6 bases). The CDR3 runs 12 residues. CDR1 and CDR2 from the germline V gene are SGHNT and YENEEA. The CDR3, as DNA: TGTGCCAGCAGCACGACGGCGGGGCGACTAATCTTC. This codes for CASSTTAGRLIF.

The chain employs TRBV28 and TRBJ1-1; D ambiguous. The CDR3 totals 14 residues. Trimming pared 3 bases from V and 4 bases from J, leaving 12 bases between. From germline, CDR1 is MDHEN and CDR2 SYDVKM. CDR3 in amino acids: CASSFLGLSTEAFF. In DNA form, the CDR3 reads TGTGCCAGCAGTTTTTTGGGCCTTAGCACTGAAGCTTTCTTT.

This sequence joins TRBV5-1 and TRBJ2-5; 12 nucleotides align to TRBD1. Germline V gene lookup returns CDR1 SGHRS and CDR2 YFSETQ. V gave up 4 bases and J gave up 5 bases; unmatched junction bases: 9. The CDR3 covers 16 residues. DNA for the CDR3: TGCGCCAGCAGCGGGGCGGGGACAGGGGGCTCCGAGACCCAGTACTTC. It specifies CASSGAGTGGSETQYF.

The chain's CDR3 is CASSPEGAGGVDEQFF. The CDR3, as DNA: TGTGCCAGCAGCCCGGAGGGGGCAGGGGGAGTAGATGAGCAGTTCTTC. The chain carries TRBV11-2 and TRBJ2-1; TRBD1 might be the D (7 bases). In germline, CDR1 is SGHAT, CDR2 FQNNGV. The CDR3 is 16 residues long. Trimming took 5 bases from V and 8 from J, leaving 22 bases between them.

The chain uses TRBV6-1 and TRBJ2-7; 9 nucleotides align to TRBD1. There are 16 residues in the CDR3. CDR1 MNHNS and CDR2 SASEGT come from the germline V gene. V lost 4 bases, J lost 7 bases, and 14 bases stayed unmatched. For the CDR3, the DNA is TGTGCCAGCAGTGCACCCCCCGGGACAGGGTCGGGAGAGCAGTACTTC. Translation gives CASSAPPGTGSGEQYF.

This chain joins TRBV4-1 and TRBJ1-3; tentative D call: TRBD1 (5 bases). V dropped 0 bases and J dropped 4 bases, with 10 bases sitting between them. Germline CDR1 and CDR2: MGHRA and YSYEKL. The CDR3 contains 15 residues. The CDR3 here is CASSQDRGGGNTIYF. The DNA of the CDR3 is TGCGCCAGCAGCCAAGATAGGGGAGGAGGAAACACCATATATTTT.

This rearrangement joins TRBV6-6 to TRBJ1-4; no reliable D call. V lost 7 bases and J 4 bases, leaving 4 bases between the germline ends. Per the germline V gene, CDR1 is MNHNY and CDR2 is SVGAGI (reference sequence). The length of the CDR3 is 11 residues. CDR3 sequence: CASTVNEKLFF. The CDR3 nucleotides read TGTGCCAGCACGGTTAATGAAAAACTGTTTTTT.

The chain links TRBV6-1 to TRBJ2-1; tentatively, D is TRBD2 (6 bases). Germline CDR1 is MNHNS and CDR2 is SASEGT. CDR3 length: 15 residues. Trimming took off 4 bases at V and 7 bases at J, with 17 bases between the two ends. CDR3 protein: CASSVEGLPRNEQFF. CDR3 nucleotide sequence: TGTGCCAGCAGTGTGGAGGGACTCCCGCGGAATGAGCAGTTCTTC.

The chain couples TRBV7-9 to TRBJ1-6; TRBD1 matches at 8 bases. The CDR3 is made up of 14 amino acids. Germline V gene lookup returns CDR1 SEHNR and CDR2 FQNEAQ (reference sequence). V shed 5 bases and J 8 bases; nucleotides not matched to a gene: 5. The CDR3 DNA reads as TGTGCCAGCAGCCAGACAGGGGAGCATTCACCCCTCCACTTT. This translates into CASSQTGEHSPLHF.

The chain combines TRBV28 with TRBJ2-3; 7 bases match TRBD1. This CDR3 has 14 residues. CDR1 MDHEN and CDR2 SYDVKM come from the germline V gene. Trimming took 4 bases from V and 4 from J; bases not matched to a gene: 5. The chain's CDR3 is CASSSTGLADTQYF. The CDR3 DNA reads as TGTGCCAGCAGTTCGACAGGGTTAGCAGATACGCAGTATTTT.

The chain links TRBV20-1 to TRBJ1-1; D gene unclear. Between the trimmed V and J ends, which lost 4 bases and 11 bases, there was a span of 11 bases. CDR3 size: 10 residues. Germline V CDR1 and CDR2: DFQATT, SNEGSKA (reference sequence). CDR3 residues: CSATAPGAFF. The CDR3 DNA reads TGCAGTGCTACGGCCCCGGGGGCTTTCTTT.

The chain links TRBV5-4 to TRBJ2-7, with 9 nucleotides matching TRBD1. In germline, CDR1 is SGHNT, CDR2 YYREEE (reference sequence). V lost 4 bases and J lost 3; bases outside the gene matches: 8. The CDR3 totals 15 residues. The CDR3 loop reads CASSLGTGWNYEQYF. CDR3 DNA sequence: TGTGCCAGCAGCCTGGGGACAGGGTGGAACTACGAGCAGTACTTC.

The gene calls are TRBV11-3 and TRBJ2-3, with a weak D call TRBD1 (6 bases). V was cut by 3 bases and J by 2 bases, with 12 bases left in between. CDR3 length equals 15 residues. Germline lookup yields CDR1 SGHNT and CDR2 YENEEA. CDR3 bases: TGTGCCAGCAGCTTGACCGGACAGAACACAGATACGCAGTATTTT. Translated, it gives CASSLTGQNTDTQYF.